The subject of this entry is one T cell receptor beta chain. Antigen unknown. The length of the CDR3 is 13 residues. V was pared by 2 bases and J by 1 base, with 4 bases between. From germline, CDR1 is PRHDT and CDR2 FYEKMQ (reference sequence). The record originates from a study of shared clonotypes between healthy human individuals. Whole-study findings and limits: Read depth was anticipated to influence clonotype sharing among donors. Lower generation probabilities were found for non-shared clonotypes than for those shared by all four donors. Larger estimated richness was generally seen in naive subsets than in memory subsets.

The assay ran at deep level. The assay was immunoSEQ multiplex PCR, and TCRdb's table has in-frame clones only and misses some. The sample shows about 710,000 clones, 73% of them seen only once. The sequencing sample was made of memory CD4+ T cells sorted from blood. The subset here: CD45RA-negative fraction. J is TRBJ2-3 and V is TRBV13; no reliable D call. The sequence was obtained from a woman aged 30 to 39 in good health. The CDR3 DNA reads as TGTGCCAGCAGCTTACTCCGCACAGATACGCAGTATTTT. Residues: CASSLLRTDTQYF.